The 4 T cell receptor beta chains below come from one sample, sequenced in a study of patients and donors after allogeneic stem cell transplantation. TCRdb called the RT-PCR reads again in MiXCR, with one record for every CDR3 protein. The sample includes hundreds of thousands of distinct CDR3 sequences, around 15% of them seen just once. Input material: blood, either unsorted or a sorted T cell fraction (not recorded which). The receptors come from a human donor who was either an allogeneic HSCT recipient or a stem cell or donor lymphocyte infusion donor (not recorded which). It is not recorded whose cells these are; they may come from a transplant donor.

V is TRBV27 and J is TRBJ2-7; possible D gene TRBD1, 5 bases. This CDR3 region has 15 residues. The germline gives CDR1 MNHEY, CDR2 SMNVEV (reference sequence). Deletions cut 0 bases from V and 2 bases from J, with 11 bases between. The CDR3 DNA sequence: TGTGCCAGCAGTTTATCCGCAGGGCCTCCCTACGAGCAGTACTTC. Translated: CASSLSAGPPYEQYF.

The chain carries TRBV10-3 and TRBJ1-1; 8 nucleotides align to TRBD1. J gave up 7 bases and V 5 bases, and 9 bases lay outside the gene matches. Germline V CDR1 and CDR2: ENHRY, SYGVKD. This CDR3 has 14 amino acids. The CDR3 coding sequence is TGTGCCATCAGTTTGACAGGGGCCCGAATTGAAGCTTTCTTT. Encoded protein: CAISLTGARIEAFF.

This clonotype occurred a few times. V and J are TRBV5-1 and TRBJ2-6; the D call may be TRBD1 or TRBD2 (5 bases each). Trimming removed 7 bases from V and 0 bases from J, with 17 bases in between. The length of the CDR3 is 17 residues. Germline CDR1 reads SGHRS; CDR2 reads YFSETQ. CDR3 coding DNA: TGCGCCAGCGGGACCTCTTCACAAGTCTCTGGGGCCAACGTCCTGACTTTC. It yields the protein CASGTSSQVSGANVLTF.

The CDR3 DNA reads as TGTGCCAGTAGTCTTCGACAGGGATCCGTCAATGAGCAGTTCTTC. Translation: CASSLRQGSVNEQFF. This chain joins TRBV19 and TRBJ2-1, with 7 bases that match TRBD1. Germline CDR1 LNHDA, CDR2 SQIVND (reference sequence). Losses at the gene ends were 5 bases for V and 6 bases for J; bases not matched to a gene: 10. CDR3 length: 15 amino acids.